This TCR beta chain was identified during a study of blood T cell repertoires in COVID-19. In the study overall: Some COVID-19 samples were acute and others convalescent; all came from the United States, Italy and Spain. In each case, the material was cDNA or gDNA derived from T cells, B-cell-depleted T cells, or PBMCs.

Authors' analysis steps: Scientists estimated how many nucleated cells there were by amplifying reference gene primers. TCRdb keeps only in-frame clones here, not all; method: immunoSEQ multiplex PCR. V and J calls and clone size are copied from that table; D and trimming were computed from the DNA. Of roughly 90,000 clones in the sample, roughly 83% are singletons; the top ten hold roughly a third. The V segment lost 3 bases and the J segment 2 bases; nucleotides outside the gene matches: 4. This CDR3 contains 15 residues. CDR1 SNHLY and CDR2 FYNNEI come from the germline V gene. The sequence was obtained from an elderly woman with active or convalescent COVID-19. The V call is TRBV2, the J call TRBJ2-1; 7 bases match TRBD2. Sequences were obtained from peripheral blood. DNA of the CDR3: TGTGCCAGCAGTGAGTTCCTAGCGGCCTACAATGAGCAGTTCTTC. As protein: CASSEFLAAYNEQFF. Full variable domain (missing parts from reference TRBV2 and TRBJ2-1): EPEVTQTPSHQVTQMGQEVILRCVPISNHLYFYWYRQILGQKVEFLVSFYNNEISEKSEIFDDQFSVERPDGSNFTLKIRSTKLEDSAMYFCASSEFLAAYNEQFFGPGTRLTVL.